The T cell receptor beta chain under discussion was sequenced for a study of cytomegalovirus exposure and HLA in healthy donors. Findings and caveats of the study: Later analysis placed DRB1 highest and HLA-C lowest in TCR association rates, which differed by HLA locus.

Both 60 Vbeta primers and 13 Jbeta primers went into the PCR. Profiling relied on immunoSEQ multiplex PCR, and the TCRdb table lists in-frame clones only, not all of them. In the table there are 99,000 or so clones, about 81% of which are singletons. Concerning this clone: The antigen is unknown.

Sequencing was done on a sample of PBMCs. This receptor was taken from a man aged 25 to 40 in good health and CMV-seronegative.

CDR3: CASSVAAGGSPEAFF. CDR3 sequence (DNA): TGTGCCAGCAGCGTAGCAGCAGGGGGCTCTCCTGAAGCTTTCTTT. The chain recombines TRBV9 with TRBJ1-1; 8 bases are a match to TRBD1. CDR3 length equals 15 residues. V was clipped by 0 bases and J by 6 bases; unmatched bases: 7. Germline V lookup: CDR1 SGDLS, CDR2 YYNGEE.